The next 7 T cell receptor beta chains were all read from a single sample in a study of T-cell reconstitution after alpha-beta-depleted transplantation in children. The library targeted TCRbeta and was prepared with unique molecular identifiers. TCRdb used MiXCR to reprocess the PCR reads, holding one entry per CDR3 protein. The sample lists roughly 45,000 distinct CDR3 sequences; about 9% were seen once. The sequencing here drew on PBMCs, mostly from graft donor cells, taken 60 days after TCRalphabeta/CD19-depleted stem cell transplant. Receptors were obtained from a male patient between 2 and 10 years old who had a stem cell transplant for chronic granulomatous disease, so the T cells may come from the graft donor.

This sequence joins TRBV10-1 and TRBJ2-1; TRBD2 agrees at 10 bases. With V trimmed by 3 bases and J by 0 bases, 8 bases remained unmatched. CDR1 WNHNN and CDR2 SYGVQD come from the germline V gene (reference sequence). The CDR3 totals 18 residues. Here the CDR3 DNA reads TGCGCCAGCAGTGACCCTGGGGCTAGCGGGAGCTCCTACAATGAGCAGTTCTTC. This encodes CASSDPGASGSSYNEQFF.

This clonotype came up many times. The CDR3 here is CASTLAGGRGTDTQYF. The CDR3, as DNA: TGTGCCAGCACCCTAGCGGGAGGGAGGGGCACAGATACGCAGTATTTT. The rearrangement uses TRBV6-5 and TRBJ2-3; 12 nucleotides line up with TRBD2. V lost 7 bases and J lost 1; bases outside the gene matches: 6. The CDR3 extends over 16 amino acids. CDR1 and CDR2 from the germline V gene are MNHEY and SVGAGI.

A few counts support this clonotype. Being one base from a much bigger clone, this may be a read error. V gene TRBV12-3 or TRBV12-4 combines with J gene TRBJ2-1; 12 bases match TRBD2. The CDR3 contains 18 residues. The CDR3 protein is CACSFRLAGDPSYNEQFF. In nucleotides, the CDR3 is TGTGCCTGCAGTTTTCGACTAGCGGGGGACCCCTCCTACAATGAGCAGTTCTTC.

This clonotype came up a few times. The chain uses TRBV2 and TRBJ2-3; tentative D call: TRBD1 (7 bases). Trimming pared 3 bases from V and 6 bases from J, leaving 13 bases between. The CDR3 length is 14 residues. From germline, CDR1 is SNHLY and CDR2 FYNNEI. The CDR3 coding sequence is TGTGCCAGCAGTGAGGCGGCAGGGGGGGATACGCAGTATTTT. Translation gives CASSEAAGGDTQYF.

V usage is TRBV30 and J usage is TRBJ2-7; a weak D match, TRBD1 (5 bases). V lost 3 bases, J lost 2 bases, and 11 bases lay in between. Germline V gene lookup returns CDR1 GTSNPN and CDR2 SVGIG (reference sequence). The CDR3 contains 13 residues. CDR3 bases: TGTGCCTGGAGGGACCCGACAGCCTACGAGCAGTACTTC. This translates into CAWRDPTAYEQYF.

At least ten counts were recorded for this clonotype. The V and J genes are TRBV7-6 and TRBJ2-7; 7 nucleotides line up with TRBD1. The V segment lost 4 bases and the J segment 5 bases; nucleotides outside the gene matches: 8. Germline V gene sequence: CDR1 SGHVS, CDR2 FNYEAQ. This CDR3 spans 14 amino acids. The CDR3 DNA reads as TGTGCCAGCAGCTCTACAGGGGCCTTTGACGAGCAGTACTTC. This gives the protein CASSSTGAFDEQYF. The whole variable domain, filled in from reference TRBV7-6 and TRBJ2-7, reads GAGVSQSPRYKVTKRGQDVALRCDPISGHVSLYWYRQALGQGPEFLTYFNYEAQQDKSGLPNDRFSAERPEGSISTLTIQRTEQRDSAMYRCASSSTGAFDEQYFGPGTRLTVT.

The J gene is TRBJ1-1, the V gene TRBV3-1, with 7 nucleotides matching TRBD1. In germline, CDR1 is LGHDT, CDR2 YNNKEL (reference sequence). The CDR3 runs to 13 residues. Unmatched junction bases numbered 3, after V lost 7 bases and J lost 1 base. CDR3 sequence: CASTQGGNTEAFF. The DNA for the CDR3 is TGTGCCAGCACTCAGGGGGGGAACACTGAAGCTTTCTTT.